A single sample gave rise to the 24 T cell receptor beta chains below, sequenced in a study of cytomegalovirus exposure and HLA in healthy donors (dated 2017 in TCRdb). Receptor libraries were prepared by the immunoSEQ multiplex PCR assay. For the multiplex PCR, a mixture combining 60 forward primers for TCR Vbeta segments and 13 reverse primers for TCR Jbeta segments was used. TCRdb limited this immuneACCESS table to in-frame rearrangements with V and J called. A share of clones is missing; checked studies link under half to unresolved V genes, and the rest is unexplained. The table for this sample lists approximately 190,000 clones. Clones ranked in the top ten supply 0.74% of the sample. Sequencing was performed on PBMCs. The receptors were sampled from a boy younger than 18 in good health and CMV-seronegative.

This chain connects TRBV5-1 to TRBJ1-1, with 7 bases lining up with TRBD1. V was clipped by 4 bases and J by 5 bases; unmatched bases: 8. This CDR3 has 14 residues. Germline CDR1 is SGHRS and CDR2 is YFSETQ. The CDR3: CASSGDRFRTEAFF. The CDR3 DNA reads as TGCGCCAGCAGCGGGGACAGATTTCGGACTGAAGCTTTCTTT. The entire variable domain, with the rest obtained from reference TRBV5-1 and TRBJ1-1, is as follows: KAGVTQTPRYLIKTRGQQVTLSCSPISGHRSVSWYQQTPGQGLQFLFEYFSETQRNKGNFPGRFSGRQFSNSRSEMNVSTLELGDSALYLCASSGDRFRTEAFFGQGTRLTVV.

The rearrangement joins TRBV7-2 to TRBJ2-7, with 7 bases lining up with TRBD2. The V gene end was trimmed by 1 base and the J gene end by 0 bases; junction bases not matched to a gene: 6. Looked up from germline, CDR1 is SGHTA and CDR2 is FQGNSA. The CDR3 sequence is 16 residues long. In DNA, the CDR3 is TGTGCCAGCAGCTTAGTAGGGACTAAAAGCTCCTACGAGCAGTACTTC. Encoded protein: CASSLVGTKSSYEQYF.

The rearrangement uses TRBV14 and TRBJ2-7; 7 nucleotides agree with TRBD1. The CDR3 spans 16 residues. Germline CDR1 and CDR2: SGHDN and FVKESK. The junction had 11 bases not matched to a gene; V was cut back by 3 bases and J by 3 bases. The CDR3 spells CASSQNRGGYGYEQYF. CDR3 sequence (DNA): TGTGCCAGCAGCCAGAATAGAGGGGGCTACGGCTACGAGCAGTACTTC. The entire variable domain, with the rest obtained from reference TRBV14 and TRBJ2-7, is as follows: EAGVTQFPSHSVIEKGQTVTLRCDPISGHDNLYWYRRVMGKEIKFLLHFVKESKQDESGMPNNRFLAERTGGTYSTLKVQPAELEDSGVYFCASSQNRGGYGYEQYFGPGTRLTVT.

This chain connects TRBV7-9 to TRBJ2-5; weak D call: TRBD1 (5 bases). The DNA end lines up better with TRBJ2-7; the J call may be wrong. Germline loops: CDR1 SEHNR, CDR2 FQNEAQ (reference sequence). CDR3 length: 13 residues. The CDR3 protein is CASSLALQGEQYF. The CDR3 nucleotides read TGTGCCAGCAGCTTAGCTCTTCAGGGCGAGCAGTACTTC.

DNA for the CDR3: TGTGCCAGCAGCCAAGGCGGGGCTGGCGGGGCCTACGAGCAGTACTTC. Translating it yields CASSQGGAGGAYEQYF. V gene TRBV5-4 combines with J gene TRBJ2-7; the D gene is possibly TRBD2 (6 bases). Trimming shortened V by 4 bases and J by 2 bases, and 19 bases separated the two germline ends. The V gene's germline CDR1 is SGHNT and CDR2 YYREEE (reference sequence). The CDR3 sequence is 16 residues long.

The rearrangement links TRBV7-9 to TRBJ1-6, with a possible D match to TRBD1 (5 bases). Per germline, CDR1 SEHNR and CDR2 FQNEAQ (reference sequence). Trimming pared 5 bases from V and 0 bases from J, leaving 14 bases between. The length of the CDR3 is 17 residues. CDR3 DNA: TGTGCCAGCAGCGGTCCCAGGGATAGCTCCTATAATTCACCCCTCCACTTT. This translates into CASSGPRDSSYNSPLHF. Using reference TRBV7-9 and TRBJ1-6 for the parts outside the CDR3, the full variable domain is DTGVSQNPRHKITKRGQNVTFRCDPISEHNRLYWYRQTLGQGPEFLTYFQNEAQLEKSRLLSDRFSAERPKGSFSTLEIQRTEQGDSAMYLCASSGPRDSSYNSPLHFGNGTRLTVT.

The CDR3: CASSLGGANTGELFF. In nucleotides, the CDR3 is TGTGCCAGCAGCCTAGGGGGAGCGAACACCGGGGAGCTGTTTTTT. This chain uses TRBV7-7 with TRBJ2-2, with D maybe TRBD1 (6 bases). The CDR3 is 15 residues long. Germline V gene sequence: CDR1 SSHAT, CDR2 FNYEAQ (reference sequence). The V and J ends lost 5 bases and 0 bases respectively, with 10 bases between them.

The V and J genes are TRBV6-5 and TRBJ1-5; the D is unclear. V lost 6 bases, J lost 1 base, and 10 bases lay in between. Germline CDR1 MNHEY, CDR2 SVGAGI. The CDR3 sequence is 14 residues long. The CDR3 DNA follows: TGTGCCAGCAGCCCTACGAGCAGCAATCAGCCCCAGCATTTT. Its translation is CASSPTSSNQPQHF.

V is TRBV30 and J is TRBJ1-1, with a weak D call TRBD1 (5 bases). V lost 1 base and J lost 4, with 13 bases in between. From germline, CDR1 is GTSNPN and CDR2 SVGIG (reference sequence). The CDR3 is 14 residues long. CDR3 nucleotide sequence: TGTGCCTGGAGTGAGGAGGGGACGAGCACTGAAGCTTTCTTT. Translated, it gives CAWSEEGTSTEAFF.

The CDR3 region has the DNA TGTGCCAGCAGTTCCCCGGACAGGGAGTGGGACTATGGCTACACCTTC. It codes for CASSSPDREWDYGYTF. The gene calls are TRBV6-5 and TRBJ1-2, with 8 bases that match TRBD1. Germline CDR1 is MNHEY and CDR2 is SVGAGI. The V gene end was trimmed by 4 bases and the J gene end by 3 bases; junction bases not matched to a gene: 10. The CDR3 is made up of 16 amino acids.

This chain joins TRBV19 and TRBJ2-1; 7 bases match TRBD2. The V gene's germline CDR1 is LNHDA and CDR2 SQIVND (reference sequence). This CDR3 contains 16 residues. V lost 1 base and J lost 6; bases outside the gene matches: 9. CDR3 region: CASSIGHQRGVNEQFF. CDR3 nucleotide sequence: TGTGCCAGTAGTATAGGTCACCAACGGGGGGTCAATGAGCAGTTCTTC.

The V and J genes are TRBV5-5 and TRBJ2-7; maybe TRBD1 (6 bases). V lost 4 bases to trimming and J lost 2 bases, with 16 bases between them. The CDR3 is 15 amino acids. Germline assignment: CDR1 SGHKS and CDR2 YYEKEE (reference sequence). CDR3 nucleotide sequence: TGTGCCAGCAGCCCAAGGACAGCCGTCACCTACGAGCAGTACTTC. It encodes CASSPRTAVTYEQYF. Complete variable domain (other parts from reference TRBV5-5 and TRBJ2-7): DAGVTQSPTHLIKTRGQQVTLRCSPISGHKSVSWYQQVLGQGPQFIFQYYEKEERGRGNFPDRFSARQFPNYSSELNVNALLLGDSALYLCASSPRTAVTYEQYFGPGTRLTVT.

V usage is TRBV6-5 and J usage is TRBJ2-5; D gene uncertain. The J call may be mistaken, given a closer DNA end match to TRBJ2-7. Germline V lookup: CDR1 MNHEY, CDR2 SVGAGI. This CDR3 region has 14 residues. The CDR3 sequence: CASSYSWSSYEQYF. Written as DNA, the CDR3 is TGTGCCAGCAGTTACTCGTGGAGTTCCTACGAGCAGTACTTC.

The CDR3 loop is CASSFGQGHTEAFF. CDR3 DNA: TGTGCCAGCAGCTTTGGACAGGGCCACACTGAAGCTTTCTTT. V is TRBV11-2 and J is TRBJ1-1, with TRBD1 matching 8 bases. Germline trimming cut 3 bases from V and 3 bases from J; bases unmatched to any gene: 3. CDR1 is SGHAT and CDR2 is FQNNGV in the germline V gene. CDR3 length: 14 residues. Together with reference TRBV11-2 and TRBJ1-1, the CDR3 gives the full variable domain: EAGVAQSPRYKIIEKRQSVAFWCNPISGHATLYWYQQILGQGPKLLIQFQNNGVVDDSQLPKDRFSAERLKGVDSTLKIQPAKLEDSAVYLCASSFGQGHTEAFFGQGTRLTVV.

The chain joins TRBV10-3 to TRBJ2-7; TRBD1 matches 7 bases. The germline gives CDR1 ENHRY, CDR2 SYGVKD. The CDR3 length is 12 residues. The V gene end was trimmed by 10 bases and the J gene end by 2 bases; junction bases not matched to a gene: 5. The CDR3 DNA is TGTGCCACCGCCGGGACAGCCTACGAGCAGTACTTC. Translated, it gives CATAGTAYEQYF.

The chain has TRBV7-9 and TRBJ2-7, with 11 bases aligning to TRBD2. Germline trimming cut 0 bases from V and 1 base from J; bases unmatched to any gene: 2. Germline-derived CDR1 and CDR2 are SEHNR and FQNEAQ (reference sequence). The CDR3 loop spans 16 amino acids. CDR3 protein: CASSLAGTSGSYEQYF. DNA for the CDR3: TGTGCCAGCAGCTTAGCTGGGACTAGCGGATCCTACGAGCAGTACTTC.

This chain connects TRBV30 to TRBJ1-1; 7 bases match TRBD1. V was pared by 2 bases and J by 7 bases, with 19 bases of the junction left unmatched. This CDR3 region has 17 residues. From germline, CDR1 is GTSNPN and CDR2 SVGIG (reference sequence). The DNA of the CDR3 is TGTGCCTGGAGTCTCTTTAACAGGGGCTGGAGAGGGTTTGAAGCTTTCTTT. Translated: CAWSLFNRGWRGFEAFF.

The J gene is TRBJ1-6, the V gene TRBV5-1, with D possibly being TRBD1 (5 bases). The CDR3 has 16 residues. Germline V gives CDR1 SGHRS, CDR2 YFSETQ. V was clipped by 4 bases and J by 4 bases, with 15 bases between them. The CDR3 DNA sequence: TGCGCCAGCAGCCTGGACATCCTCAATTATAATTCACCCCTCCACTTT. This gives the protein CASSLDILNYNSPLHF.

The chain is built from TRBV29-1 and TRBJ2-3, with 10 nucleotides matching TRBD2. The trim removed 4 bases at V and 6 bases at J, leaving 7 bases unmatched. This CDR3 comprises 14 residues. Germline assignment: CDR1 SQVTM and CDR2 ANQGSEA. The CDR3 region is CSVGVAGGGDTQYF. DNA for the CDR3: TGCAGCGTTGGGGTAGCGGGAGGTGGGGATACGCAGTATTTT.

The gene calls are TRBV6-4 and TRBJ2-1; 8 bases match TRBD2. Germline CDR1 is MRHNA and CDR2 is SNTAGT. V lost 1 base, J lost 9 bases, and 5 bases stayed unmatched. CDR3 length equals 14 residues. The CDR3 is CASSDYAAGGEQFF. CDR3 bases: TGTGCCAGCAGTGACTATGCGGCGGGGGGTGAGCAGTTCTTC.

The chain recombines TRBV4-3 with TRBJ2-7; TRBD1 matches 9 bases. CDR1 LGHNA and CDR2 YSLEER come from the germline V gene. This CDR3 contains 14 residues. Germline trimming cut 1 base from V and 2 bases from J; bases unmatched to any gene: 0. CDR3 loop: CASSQGQGAYEQYF. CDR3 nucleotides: TGCGCCAGCAGCCAAGGACAGGGGGCCTACGAGCAGTACTTC.

CDR3 bases: TGTGCCAGCAGCGAGTGGCAGGGTAGGGCTTATGGCTACACCTTC. Amino acid sequence: CASSEWQGRAYGYTF. The V gene is TRBV6-5, the J gene TRBJ1-2, with D possibly matching TRBD1 (5 bases). The CDR3 contains 15 residues. Trimming removed 6 bases from V and 5 bases from J, with 19 bases in between. Germline CDR1 is MNHEY and CDR2 is SVGAGI.

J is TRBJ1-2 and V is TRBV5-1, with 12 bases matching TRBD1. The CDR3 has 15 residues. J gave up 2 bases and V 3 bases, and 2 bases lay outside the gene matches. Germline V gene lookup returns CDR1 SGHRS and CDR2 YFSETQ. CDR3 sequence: CASSWGTGGNYGYTF. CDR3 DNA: TGCGCCAGCAGCTGGGGGACAGGGGGCAACTATGGCTACACCTTC.

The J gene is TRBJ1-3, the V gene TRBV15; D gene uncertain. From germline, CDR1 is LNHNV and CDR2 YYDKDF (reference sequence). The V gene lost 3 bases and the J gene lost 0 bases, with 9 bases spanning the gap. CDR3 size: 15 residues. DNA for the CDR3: TGTGCCACCAGCAGTCACAGAGCCTCTGGAAACACCATATATTTT. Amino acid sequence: CATSSHRASGNTIYF.